The entry below gives a single TCR beta chain sequence along with its context. Antigen: not known. The CDR3 extends over 18 amino acids. V lost 3 bases, J lost 7 bases, and 14 bases stayed unmatched. The data stem from a study of T cell responses to AZD1222 COVID-19 vaccine. General study findings and limits: The donors showed a predominance of white British ancestry and of females, with possible underestimation of clonal diversity. Baseline seropositivity characterized only a handful of AZD1222 recipients. Nearly half of spike-specific TCRs reportedly go after variant regions that carry no mutations. Regions 160-218 and 743-854 dominated among vaccine-associated CD4 TCRs spanning spike.

Only in-frame clones appear in the TCRdb table, and some are missing; sequencing was by immunoSEQ multiplex PCR. The repertoire holds 130,000 to 150,000 clones, with 90% to 95% as singletons. The receptor was derived from an adult who had recovered from COVID-19. This material consisted of peripheral blood, taken after recovery from COVID-19. The chain carries TRBV5-3 and TRBJ2-7; TRBD2 matches 15 bases. TRBV5-3 belongs to the ORF category, with a function that is uncertain. The CDR3 DNA is TGTGCCAGAAGCTCCCCGGGACTAGCGGGAGGAACGACCGGAGAGCAGTACTTC. Translated: CARSSPGLAGGTTGEQYF.